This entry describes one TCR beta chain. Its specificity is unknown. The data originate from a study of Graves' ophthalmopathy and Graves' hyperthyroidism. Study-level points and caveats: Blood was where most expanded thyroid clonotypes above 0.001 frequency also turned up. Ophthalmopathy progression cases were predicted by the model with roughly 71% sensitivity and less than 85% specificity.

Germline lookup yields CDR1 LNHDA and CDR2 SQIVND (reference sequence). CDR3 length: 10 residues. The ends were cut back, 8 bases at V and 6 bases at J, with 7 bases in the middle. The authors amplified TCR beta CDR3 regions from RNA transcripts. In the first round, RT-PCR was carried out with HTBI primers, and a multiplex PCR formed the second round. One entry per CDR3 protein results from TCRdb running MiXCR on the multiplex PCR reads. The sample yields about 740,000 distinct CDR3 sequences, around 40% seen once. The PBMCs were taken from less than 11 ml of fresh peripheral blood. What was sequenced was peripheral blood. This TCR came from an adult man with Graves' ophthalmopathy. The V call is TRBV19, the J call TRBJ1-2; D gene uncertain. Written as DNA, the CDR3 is TGTGCCAGTCACTATAATGGCTACACCTTC. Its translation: CASHYNGYTF.